Listed here are 22 T cell receptor beta chains from one sample, sequenced in a study of response to subunit inactivated influenza vaccine. TCRdb fed the RT-PCR reads into MiXCR, producing one record per CDR3 protein. The table includes just under 250,000 distinct CDR3 sequences, 9% to 15% detected once. Sequenced here: non-naive T cells sorted from PBMCs, sampled roughly 2 weeks before vaccination. The receptors derive from a man aged 45-60 years who received an inactivated influenza vaccine.

This clonotype occurred many times. The chain uses TRBV12-3 or TRBV12-4 and TRBJ2-2; 7 positions match TRBD2. There are 14 residues in the CDR3. V shed 2 bases and J 3 bases; nucleotides not matched to a gene: 0. In DNA form, the CDR3 reads TGTGCCAGCAGTTTAAGCGGGGACACCGGGGAGCTGTTTTTT. This translates into CASSLSGDTGELFF.

The chain has TRBV27 and TRBJ2-2; a possible D gene is TRBD2 (6 bases). There are 15 residues in the CDR3. Trimming shortened V by 0 bases and J by 5 bases, and 10 bases separated the two germline ends. Per the germline V gene, CDR1 is MNHEY and CDR2 is SMNVEV (reference sequence). The CDR3 nucleotides are TGTGCCAGCAGTTTATCGGTGGAGGGGACCGGGGAGCTGTTTTTT. Translated, it gives CASSLSVEGTGELFF.

This clonotype was counted only a few times. The rearrangement links TRBV18 to TRBJ2-4; a possible D gene is TRBD1 (5 bases). Trimming stripped 5 bases from V and 8 bases from J, with 13 bases between. Germline V gives CDR1 KGHSH, CDR2 LQKENI. The CDR3 length is 13 residues. CDR3 DNA sequence: TGTGCCAGCTCATCCCAGGGTGGGGACATTCAGTACTTC. This sequence encodes CASSSQGGDIQYF.

Only a few counts were recorded for this clonotype. The V call is TRBV5-1, the J call TRBJ1-4, with D tentatively TRBD1 (5 bases). The CDR3 sequence is 15 residues long. V was trimmed by 0 bases and J by 5 bases, leaving 11 bases between them. Germline-derived CDR1 and CDR2 are SGHRS and YFSETQ. Written as DNA, the CDR3 is TGCGCCAGCAGCTTGGAGCCAGGGCTAAATGAAAAACTGTTTTTT. It is translated as CASSLEPGLNEKLFF.

This clonotype appeared many times. J is TRBJ1-1 and V is TRBV3-1; D is unclear. Trimming shortened V by 2 bases and J by 4 bases, and 17 bases separated the two germline ends. The germline V gene has CDR1 LGHDT and CDR2 YNNKEL (reference sequence). This CDR3 spans 16 amino acids. The CDR3 region is CASSQNIVGLSTEAFF. In DNA, the CDR3 is TGTGCCAGCAGCCAAAATATTGTAGGGCTATCCACTGAAGCTTTCTTT.

This clonotype was observed a few times. The chain uses TRBV6-1 and TRBJ2-5; TRBD2 matches at 10 bases. V lost 6 bases to trimming and J lost 3 bases; unmatched junction nucleotides: 4. CDR3 length equals 14 residues. The germline V gene has CDR1 MNHNS and CDR2 SASEGT. The CDR3 spells CASRTGTSEETQYF. CDR3 nucleotides: TGTGCCAGCAGAACCGGGACTAGCGAAGAGACCCAGTACTTC.

This clonotype turned up a few times. The gene calls are TRBV6-1 and TRBJ2-2; 9 bases are a match to TRBD1. Germline assignment: CDR1 MNHNS and CDR2 SASEGT. With 5 bases clipped from V and 5 bases from J, the junction kept 21 bases outside the gene matches. The CDR3 spans 20 residues. The CDR3 sequence: CASSKDRTGARLGQTGELFF. Here the CDR3 DNA reads TGTGCCAGCAGTAAAGACAGGACAGGGGCTCGATTGGGGCAAACCGGGGAGCTGTTTTTT.

The chain recombines TRBV30 with TRBJ2-1; 10 bases agree with TRBD2. Per the germline V gene, CDR1 is GTSNPN and CDR2 is SVGIG (reference sequence). CDR3 length equals 14 residues. V dropped 2 bases and J dropped 8; count of bases not matched to a gene: 6. CDR3 sequence: CAWSYMGLAHEQFF. Here the CDR3 DNA reads TGTGCCTGGAGTTATATGGGACTAGCGCATGAGCAGTTCTTC. Variable domain in full (rest from reference TRBV30 and TRBJ2-1): SQTIHQWPATLVQPVGSPLSLECTVEGTSNPNLYWYRQAAGRGLQLLFYSVGIGQISSEVPQNLSASRPQDRQFILSSKKLLLSDSGFYLCAWSYMGLAHEQFFGPGTRLTVL.

This clonotype was seen many times. The chain couples TRBV28 to TRBJ2-1; D possibly corresponds to TRBD2 (5 bases). This CDR3 comprises 15 residues. V was trimmed by 5 bases and J by 7 bases, leaving 18 bases between them. The germline V gene has CDR1 MDHEN and CDR2 SYDVKM. The CDR3 sequence: CASSPLMVVANEQFF. Written as DNA, the CDR3 is TGTGCCAGCAGTCCCCTAATGGTGGTAGCGAATGAGCAGTTCTTC.

This clonotype was seen many times. The J gene is TRBJ2-3, the V gene TRBV12-3 or TRBV12-4; TRBD2 matches 12 bases. This CDR3 is 21 amino acids long. V was clipped by 2 bases and J by 3 bases; unmatched bases: 18. CDR3 residues: CASSLRPGLAGTSLGTDTQYF. CDR3 nucleotides: TGTGCCAGCAGTTTAAGACCCGGACTAGCGGGGACTTCGTTAGGTACAGATACGCAGTATTTT.

A few counts support this clonotype. This chain links TRBV29-1 with TRBJ2-7, with D unresolved. Between the trimmed V and J ends, which lost 2 bases and 2 bases, there was a span of 10 bases. Germline CDR1 reads SQVTM; CDR2 reads ANQGSEA. The CDR3 runs 13 residues. CDR3 residues: CSVENTVTYEQYF. CDR3 nucleotides: TGCAGCGTTGAAAATACGGTAACCTACGAGCAGTACTTC.

J is TRBJ2-3 and V is TRBV10-3, with TRBD2 matching over 11 bases. Germline V gives CDR1 ENHRY, CDR2 SYGVKD. V was pared by 5 bases and J by 1 base, with 5 bases of the junction left unmatched. The CDR3 consists of 16 residues. Written as DNA, the CDR3 is TGTGCCATCAGTCCCGCACTAGCGGGAGGCACAGATACGCAGTATTTT. The encoded protein is CAISPALAGGTDTQYF.

This clonotype was recorded a few times. Just one base apart from a much larger clone, this may be a read error. The chain joins TRBV28 to TRBJ2-3; TRBD1 is a possible D gene (6 bases). The CDR3 is 11 residues long. The V and J ends lost 7 bases and 4 bases respectively, with 6 bases between them. Per germline, CDR1 MDHEN and CDR2 SYDVKM. In nucleotides, the CDR3 is TGTGCCAGCACAGGGGCAGATACGCAGTATTTT. It encodes CASTGADTQYF.

This clonotype was detected a few times. V gene TRBV7-2 combines with J gene TRBJ2-7; TRBD2 aligns across 8 bases. In germline, CDR1 is SGHTA, CDR2 FQGNSA. V was clipped by 3 bases and J by 2 bases; unmatched bases: 6. The CDR3 length is 15 residues. The CDR3 region has the DNA TGTGCCAGCAGCTTTTCTCCGGGGGGGACCTACGAGCAGTACTTC. Translated, it gives CASSFSPGGTYEQYF.

Only a few counts were recorded for this clonotype. V and J are TRBV6-1 and TRBJ2-7, with 11 bases fitting TRBD1. J gave up 6 bases and V 2 bases, and 6 bases lay outside the gene matches. The CDR3 extends over 15 amino acids. Germline CDR1 is MNHNS and CDR2 is SASEGT. In nucleotides, the CDR3 is TGTGCCAGCAGTGAAAGGACAGGGGGCTTAGGCGAGCAGTACTTC. This sequence encodes CASSERTGGLGEQYF.

The chain joins TRBV4-2 to TRBJ2-6; perhaps D is TRBD1 or TRBD2 (5 bases each). This CDR3 is built from 18 residues. Germline CDR1 and CDR2: LGHNA and YNFKEQ. Deletions cut 3 bases from V and 0 bases from J, with 15 bases between. The DNA for the CDR3 is TGTGCCAGCAGCCATTCGCCGGGACGGAACTCTGGGGCCAACGTCCTGACTTTC. Protein: CASSHSPGRNSGANVLTF.

This clonotype appeared many times. This sequence joins TRBV3-1 and TRBJ2-1; weak D call: TRBD1 (5 bases). The ends were cut back, 2 bases at V and 9 bases at J, with 11 bases in the middle. The CDR3 loop spans 13 amino acids. Germline CDR1 reads LGHDT; CDR2 reads YNNKEL (reference sequence). Here the CDR3 DNA reads TGTGCCAGCAGCCAATACGGTAGGGGTGAGCAGTTCTTC. Its translation: CASSQYGRGEQFF.

V usage is TRBV20-1 and J usage is TRBJ2-3; 9 bases align to TRBD2. The CDR3 covers 13 residues. J was trimmed by 4 bases and V by 6 bases; bases with no gene match: 5. Germline CDR1 is DFQATT and CDR2 is SNEGSKA (reference sequence). CDR3 protein: CSAFGGGADTQYF. The CDR3 nucleotides are TGCAGTGCCTTTGGCGGGGGGGCAGATACGCAGTATTTT.

This clonotype has ten or more counts. The chain carries TRBV7-2 and TRBJ2-7; D not certain. The V gene lost 1 base and the J gene lost 7 bases, with 14 bases spanning the gap. Germline V CDR1 and CDR2: SGHTA, FQGNSA. The CDR3 contains 14 residues. CDR3 bases: TGTGCCAGCAGCTTAGAGGTCGGATCCGGGGAGCAGTACTTC. This encodes CASSLEVGSGEQYF.

Many counts were recorded for this clonotype. This chain joins TRBV11-3 and TRBJ2-1; perhaps TRBD1 as D (6 bases). V was shortened by 5 bases and J by 4 bases, with 18 bases between the two germline ends. This CDR3 comprises 16 residues. Per the germline V gene, CDR1 is SGHNT and CDR2 is YENEEA. CDR3 nucleotide sequence: TGTGCCAGCAGCCTCGACGGTGTTCAGGGGTACAATGAGCAGTTCTTC. Amino acids: CASSLDGVQGYNEQFF.

V usage is TRBV2 and J usage is TRBJ1-2; TRBD1 matches 7 bases. The germline CDR1 and CDR2 sequences are SNHLY and FYNNEI. Trimming cost V 10 bases and J 1 base; bases outside gene matches: 12. The CDR3 is 15 amino acids. CDR3: CATSRGQKVNYGYTF. As DNA, the CDR3 is TGTGCCACCTCGAGGGGACAGAAAGTTAACTATGGCTACACCTTC.

The chain combines TRBV4-1 with TRBJ1-5, with 9 bases fitting TRBD1. The CDR3 runs 15 residues. From germline, CDR1 is MGHRA and CDR2 YSYEKL. V lost 2 bases, J lost 6 bases, and 5 bases stayed unmatched. DNA of the CDR3: TGCGCCAGCAGCCAACGGGACAGGGACGCTCAGCCCCAGCATTTT. It encodes CASSQRDRDAQPQHF.